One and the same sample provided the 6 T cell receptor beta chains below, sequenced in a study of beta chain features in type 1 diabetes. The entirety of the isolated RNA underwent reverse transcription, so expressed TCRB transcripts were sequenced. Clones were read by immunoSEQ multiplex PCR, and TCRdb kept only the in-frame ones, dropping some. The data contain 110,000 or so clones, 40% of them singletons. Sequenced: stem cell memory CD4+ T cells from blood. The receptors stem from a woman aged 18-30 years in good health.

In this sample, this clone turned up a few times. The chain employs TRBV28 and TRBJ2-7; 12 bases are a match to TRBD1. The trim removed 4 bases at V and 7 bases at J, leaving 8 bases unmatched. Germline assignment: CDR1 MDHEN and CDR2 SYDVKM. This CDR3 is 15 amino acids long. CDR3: CASSSWGQGAWEQYF. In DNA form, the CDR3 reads TGTGCCAGCAGTTCCTGGGGACAGGGGGCCTGGGAGCAGTACTTC.

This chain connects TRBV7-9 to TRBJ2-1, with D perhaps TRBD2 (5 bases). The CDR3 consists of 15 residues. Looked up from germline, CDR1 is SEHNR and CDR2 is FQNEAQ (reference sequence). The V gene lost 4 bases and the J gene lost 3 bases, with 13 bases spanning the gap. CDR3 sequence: CASSSIAKFYNEQFF. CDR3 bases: TGTGCCAGCAGCTCCATAGCGAAGTTCTACAATGAGCAGTTCTTC.

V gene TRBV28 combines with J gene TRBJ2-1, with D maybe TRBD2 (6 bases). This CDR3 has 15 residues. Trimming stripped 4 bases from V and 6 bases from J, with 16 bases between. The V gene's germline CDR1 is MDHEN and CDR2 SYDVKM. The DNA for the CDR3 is TGTGCCAGCAGTTATATCAGCCGGAGGGGCAATGAGCAGTTCTTC. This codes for CASSYISRRGNEQFF.

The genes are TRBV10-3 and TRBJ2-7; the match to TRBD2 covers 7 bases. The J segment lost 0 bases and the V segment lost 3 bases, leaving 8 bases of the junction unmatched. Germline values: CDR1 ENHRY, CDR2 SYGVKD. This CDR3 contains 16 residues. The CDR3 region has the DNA TGTGCCATCAGTGATCCCCGGCGGGACTACTCCTACGAGCAGTACTTC. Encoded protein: CAISDPRRDYSYEQYF.

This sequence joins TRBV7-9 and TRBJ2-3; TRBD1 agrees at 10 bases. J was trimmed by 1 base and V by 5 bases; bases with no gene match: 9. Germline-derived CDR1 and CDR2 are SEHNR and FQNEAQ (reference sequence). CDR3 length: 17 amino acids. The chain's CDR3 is CASSPLLGTGGTDTQYF. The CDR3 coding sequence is TGTGCCAGCAGCCCCCTTTTGGGGACAGGGGGCACAGATACGCAGTATTTT.

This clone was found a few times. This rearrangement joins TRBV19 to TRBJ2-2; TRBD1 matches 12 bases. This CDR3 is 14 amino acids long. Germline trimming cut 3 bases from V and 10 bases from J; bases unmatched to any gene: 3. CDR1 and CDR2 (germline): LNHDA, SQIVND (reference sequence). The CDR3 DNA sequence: TGTGCCAGTAGTATTGGGACAGGGGGCTTGGAGCTGTTTTTT. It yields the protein CASSIGTGGLELFF.